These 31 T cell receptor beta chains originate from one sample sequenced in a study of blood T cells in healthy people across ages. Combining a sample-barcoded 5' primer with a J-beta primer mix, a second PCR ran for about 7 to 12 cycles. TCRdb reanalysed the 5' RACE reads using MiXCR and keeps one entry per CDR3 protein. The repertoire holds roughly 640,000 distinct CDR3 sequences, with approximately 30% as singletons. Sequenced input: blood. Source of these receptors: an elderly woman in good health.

The CDR3 sequence: CSAGEQGHTEAFF. DNA of the CDR3: TGCAGTGCTGGCGAGCAGGGCCACACTGAAGCTTTCTTT. This chain links TRBV20-1 with TRBJ1-1; D is possibly TRBD1 (5 bases). Germline V gives CDR1 DFQATT, CDR2 SNEGSKA (reference sequence). The CDR3 is made up of 13 amino acids. The V gene lost 5 bases and the J gene lost 3 bases, with 13 bases spanning the gap.

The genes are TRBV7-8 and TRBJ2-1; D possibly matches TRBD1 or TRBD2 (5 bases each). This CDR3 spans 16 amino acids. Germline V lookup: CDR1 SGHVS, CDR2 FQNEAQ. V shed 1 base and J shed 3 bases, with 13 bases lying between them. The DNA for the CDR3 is TGTGCCAGCAGCTTAGGTCTCGGGACGGACTACAATGAGCAGTTCTTC. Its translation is CASSLGLGTDYNEQFF.

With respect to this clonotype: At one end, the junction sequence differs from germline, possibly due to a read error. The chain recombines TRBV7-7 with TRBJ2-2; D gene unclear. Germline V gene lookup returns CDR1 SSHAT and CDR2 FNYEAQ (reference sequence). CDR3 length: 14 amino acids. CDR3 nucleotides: TGTGCTAGCAGCTTATCACGGAACACCGGGGAGCTGTTTTTT. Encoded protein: CASSLSRNTGELFF.

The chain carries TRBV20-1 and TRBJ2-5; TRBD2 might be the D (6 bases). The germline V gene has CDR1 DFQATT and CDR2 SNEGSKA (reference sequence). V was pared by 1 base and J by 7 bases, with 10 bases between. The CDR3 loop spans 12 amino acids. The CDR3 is CSARGLGGTQYF. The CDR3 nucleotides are TGCAGTGCTAGAGGTCTGGGAGGGACCCAGTACTTC.

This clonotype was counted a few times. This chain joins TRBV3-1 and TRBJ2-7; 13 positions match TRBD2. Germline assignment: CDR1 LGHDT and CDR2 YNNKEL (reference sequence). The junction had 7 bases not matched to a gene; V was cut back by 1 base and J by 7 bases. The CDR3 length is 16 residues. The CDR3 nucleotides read TGTGCCAGCAGCCAAGCCAAAGGACTAGCGGGGGTTGAGCAGTACTTC. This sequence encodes CASSQAKGLAGVEQYF.

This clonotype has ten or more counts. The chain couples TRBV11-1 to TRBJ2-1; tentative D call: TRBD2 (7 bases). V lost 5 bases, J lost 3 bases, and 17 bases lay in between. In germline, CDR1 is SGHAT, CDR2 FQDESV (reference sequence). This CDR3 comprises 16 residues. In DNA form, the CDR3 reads TGTGCCAGCAGCCACGTGGGGGGGGCCGTCTACAATGAGCAGTTCTTC. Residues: CASSHVGGAVYNEQFF.

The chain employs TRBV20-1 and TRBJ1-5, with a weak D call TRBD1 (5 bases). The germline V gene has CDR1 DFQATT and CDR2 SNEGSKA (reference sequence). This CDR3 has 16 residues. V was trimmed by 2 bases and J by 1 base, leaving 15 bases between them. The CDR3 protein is CSARPAGPRSNQPQHF. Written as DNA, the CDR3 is TGCAGTGCTAGACCCGCGGGACCACGAAGCAATCAGCCCCAGCATTTT.

CDR3 DNA: TGTGCCAGCAGTTCCAGACTAGCGGGGCGTTACAATGAGCAGTACTTC. It translates to CASSSRLAGRYNEQYF. The chain links TRBV27 to TRBJ2-5; 11 bases fit TRBD2. Per germline, CDR1 MNHEY and CDR2 SMNVEV (reference sequence). Trimming cost V 4 bases and J 11 bases; bases outside gene matches: 15. The CDR3 loop spans 16 amino acids.

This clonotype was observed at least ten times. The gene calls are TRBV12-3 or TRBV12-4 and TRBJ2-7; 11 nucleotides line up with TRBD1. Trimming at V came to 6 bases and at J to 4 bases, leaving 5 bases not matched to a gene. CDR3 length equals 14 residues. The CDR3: CASRPGQGVYEQYF. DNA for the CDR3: TGTGCCAGCAGGCCGGGACAGGGGGTGTACGAGCAGTACTTC.

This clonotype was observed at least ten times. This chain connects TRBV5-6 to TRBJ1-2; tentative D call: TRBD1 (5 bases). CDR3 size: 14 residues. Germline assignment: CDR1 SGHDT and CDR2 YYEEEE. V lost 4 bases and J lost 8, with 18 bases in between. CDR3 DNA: TGTGCCAGCAGCCGCCCCCCAGGGTCGGAAGGCTACACCTTC. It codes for CASSRPPGSEGYTF.

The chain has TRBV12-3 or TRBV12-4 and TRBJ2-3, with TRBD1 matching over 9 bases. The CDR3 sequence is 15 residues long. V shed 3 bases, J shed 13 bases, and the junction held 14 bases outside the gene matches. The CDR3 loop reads CASSFRTGGQDAEYF. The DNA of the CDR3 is TGTGCCAGCAGTTTTCGAACAGGGGGCCAAGATGCGGAGTATTTT.

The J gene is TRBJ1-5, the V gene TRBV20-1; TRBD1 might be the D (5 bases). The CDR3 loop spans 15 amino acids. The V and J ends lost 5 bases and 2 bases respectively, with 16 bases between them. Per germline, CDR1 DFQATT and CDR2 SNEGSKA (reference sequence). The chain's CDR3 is CSAPKDGGGNQPQHF. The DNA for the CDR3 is TGCAGTGCTCCCAAGGATGGAGGGGGCAATCAGCCCCAGCATTTT.

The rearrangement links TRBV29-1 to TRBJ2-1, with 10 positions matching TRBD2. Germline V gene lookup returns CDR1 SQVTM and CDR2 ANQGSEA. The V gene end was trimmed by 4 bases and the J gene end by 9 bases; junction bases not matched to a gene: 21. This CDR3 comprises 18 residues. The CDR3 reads CSVVPSSGGAGYWGEQFF. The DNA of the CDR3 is TGCAGCGTTGTCCCATCAAGCGGGGGGGCCGGTTATTGGGGTGAGCAGTTCTTC.

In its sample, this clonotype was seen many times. CDR3 nucleotide sequence: TGTGCCAGCAGTCTCGCCTTGGGACGGGGGGGCACAGATACGCAGTATTTT. This translates into CASSLALGRGGTDTQYF. This sequence joins TRBV6-1 and TRBJ2-3; the match to TRBD2 covers 7 bases. The CDR3 has 17 amino acids. Trimming cost V 5 bases and J 1 base; bases outside gene matches: 12. CDR1 MNHNS and CDR2 SASEGT come from the germline V gene.

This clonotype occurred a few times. The CDR3 DNA reads as TGTGCCAGCAGTAGGGCTAGCACAGATACGCAGTATTTT. It yields the protein CASSRASTDTQYF. This sequence joins TRBV6-5 and TRBJ2-3; D gene ambiguous. V gave up 5 bases and J gave up 0 bases, with 6 bases separating them. This CDR3 has 13 amino acids. Germline values: CDR1 MNHEY, CDR2 SVGAGI.

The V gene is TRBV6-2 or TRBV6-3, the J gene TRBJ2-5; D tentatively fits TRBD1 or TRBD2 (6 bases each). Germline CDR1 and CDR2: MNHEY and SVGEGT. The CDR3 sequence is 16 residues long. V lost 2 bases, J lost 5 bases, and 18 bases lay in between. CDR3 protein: CASSYLGRGGGETQYF. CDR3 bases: TGTGCCAGCAGTTACCTCGGCAGGGGAGGAGGGGAGACCCAGTACTTC.

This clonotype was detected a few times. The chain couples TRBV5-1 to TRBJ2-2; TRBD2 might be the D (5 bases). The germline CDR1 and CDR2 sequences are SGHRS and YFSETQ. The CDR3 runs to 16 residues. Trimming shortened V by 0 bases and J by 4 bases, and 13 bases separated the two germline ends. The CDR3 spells CASSLGIGRFTGELFF. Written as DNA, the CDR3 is TGCGCCAGCAGCTTGGGAATTGGGAGATTCACCGGGGAGCTGTTTTTT.

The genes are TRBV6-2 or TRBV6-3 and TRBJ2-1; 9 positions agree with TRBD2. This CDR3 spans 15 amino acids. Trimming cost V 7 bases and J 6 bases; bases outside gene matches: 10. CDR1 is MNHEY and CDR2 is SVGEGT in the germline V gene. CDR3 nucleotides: TGTGCCAGCAAAGACATCAGACTAGCGGTCAATGAGCAGTTCTTC. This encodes CASKDIRLAVNEQFF.

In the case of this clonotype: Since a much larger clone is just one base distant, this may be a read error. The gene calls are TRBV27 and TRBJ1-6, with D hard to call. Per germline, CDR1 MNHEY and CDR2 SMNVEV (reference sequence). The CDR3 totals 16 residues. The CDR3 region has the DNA TGTGCCGGCAGTTTATTTTGGGGCTCCTATAATTCACCCCTCCACTTT. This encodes CAGSLFWGSYNSPLHF.

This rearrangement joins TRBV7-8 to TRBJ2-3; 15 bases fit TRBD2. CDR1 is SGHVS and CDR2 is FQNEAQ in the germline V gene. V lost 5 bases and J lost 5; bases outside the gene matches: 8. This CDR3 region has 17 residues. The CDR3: CASSHGLAGGVGDTQYF. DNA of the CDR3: TGTGCCAGCAGCCACGGACTAGCGGGGGGGGTCGGAGATACGCAGTATTTT.

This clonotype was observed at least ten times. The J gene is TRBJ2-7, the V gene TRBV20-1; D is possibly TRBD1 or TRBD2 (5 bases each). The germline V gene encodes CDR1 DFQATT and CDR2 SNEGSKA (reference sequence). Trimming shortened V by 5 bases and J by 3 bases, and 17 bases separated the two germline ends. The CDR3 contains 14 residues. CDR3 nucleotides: TGCAGTGCTCTCGCAGGGAGAAGGGTCTACGAGCAGTACTTC. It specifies CSALAGRRVYEQYF.

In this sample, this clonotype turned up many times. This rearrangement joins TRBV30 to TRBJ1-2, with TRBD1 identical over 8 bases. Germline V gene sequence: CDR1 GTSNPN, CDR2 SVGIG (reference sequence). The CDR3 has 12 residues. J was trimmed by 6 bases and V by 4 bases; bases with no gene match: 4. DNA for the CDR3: TGTGCCTGGACCCAGACAGGGGATGGCTACACCTTC. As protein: CAWTQTGDGYTF. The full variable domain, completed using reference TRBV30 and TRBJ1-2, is SQTIHQWPATLVQPVGSPLSLECTVEGTSNPNLYWYRQAAGRGLQLLFYSVGIGQISSEVPQNLSASRPQDRQFILSSKKLLLSDSGFYLCAWTQTGDGYTFGSGTRLTVV.

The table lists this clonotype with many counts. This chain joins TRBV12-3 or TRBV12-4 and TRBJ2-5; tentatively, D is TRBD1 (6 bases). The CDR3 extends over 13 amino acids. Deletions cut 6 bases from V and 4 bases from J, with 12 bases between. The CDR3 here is CASRGQFSETQYF. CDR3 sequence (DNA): TGTGCCAGCAGAGGACAGTTTTCAGAGACCCAGTACTTC.

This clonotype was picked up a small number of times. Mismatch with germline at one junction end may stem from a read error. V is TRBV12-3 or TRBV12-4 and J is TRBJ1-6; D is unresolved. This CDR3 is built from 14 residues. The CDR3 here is CASSREAVNSPPHF. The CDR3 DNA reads TGTGCCAGCAGTCGAGAGGCAGTAAATTCACCCCCCCACTTT.

CDR3 sequence: CASSHNNNSPLHF. The CDR3 DNA reads as TGTGCCAGCAGCCACAACAATAATTCACCCCTCCACTTT. The rearrangement joins TRBV16 to TRBJ1-6; no clear D gene. CDR3 length: 13 amino acids. V shed 3 bases and J shed 5 bases, with 5 bases lying between them. CDR1 and CDR2 from the germline V gene are KGHSY and FQNENV. The full variable domain, its missing parts supplied by reference TRBV16 and TRBJ1-6, is GEEVAQTPKHLVRGEGQKAKLYCAPIKGHSYVFWYQQVLKNEFKFLISFQNENVFDETGMPKERFSAKCLPNSPCSLEIQATKLEDSAVYFCASSHNNNSPLHFGNGTRLTVT.

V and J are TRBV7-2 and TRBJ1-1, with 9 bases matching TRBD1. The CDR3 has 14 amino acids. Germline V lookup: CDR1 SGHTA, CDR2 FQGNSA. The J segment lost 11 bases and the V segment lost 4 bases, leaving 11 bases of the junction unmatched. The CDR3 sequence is CASSSPGTGSRAFF. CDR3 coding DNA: TGTGCCAGCAGCTCTCCCGGGACAGGGAGTAGGGCTTTCTTT.

CDR3: CASSFSYEQFF. The CDR3 DNA is TGCGCCAGCAGCTTTAGCTATGAGCAGTTCTTC. The chain joins TRBV5-1 to TRBJ2-1; no clear D. The germline gives CDR1 SGHRS, CDR2 YFSETQ. This CDR3 has 11 amino acids. Between the trimmed V and J ends, which lost 2 bases and 8 bases, there was a span of 5 bases.

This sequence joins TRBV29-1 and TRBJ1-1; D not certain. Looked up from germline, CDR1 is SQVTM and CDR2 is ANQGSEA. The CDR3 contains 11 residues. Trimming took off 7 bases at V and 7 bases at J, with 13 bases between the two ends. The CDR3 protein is CSAAGWYEAFF. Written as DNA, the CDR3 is TGCAGCGCCGCGGGGTGGTATGAAGCTTTCTTT.

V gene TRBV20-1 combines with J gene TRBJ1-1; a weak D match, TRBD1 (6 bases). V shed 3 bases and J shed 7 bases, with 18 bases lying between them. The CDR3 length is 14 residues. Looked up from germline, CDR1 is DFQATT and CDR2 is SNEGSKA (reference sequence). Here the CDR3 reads CSASQGGGRDEAFF. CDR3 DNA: TGCAGTGCTAGTCAAGGAGGGGGTAGGGATGAAGCTTTCTTT.

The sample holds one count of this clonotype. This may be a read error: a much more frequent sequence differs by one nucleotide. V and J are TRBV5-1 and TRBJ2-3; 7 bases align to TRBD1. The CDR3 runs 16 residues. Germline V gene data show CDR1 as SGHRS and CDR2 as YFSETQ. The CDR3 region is CVSSLETGAVLNTQYF. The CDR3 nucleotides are TGCGTCAGCAGCTTGGAAACAGGGGCCGTCCTGAATACGCAGTATTTT.

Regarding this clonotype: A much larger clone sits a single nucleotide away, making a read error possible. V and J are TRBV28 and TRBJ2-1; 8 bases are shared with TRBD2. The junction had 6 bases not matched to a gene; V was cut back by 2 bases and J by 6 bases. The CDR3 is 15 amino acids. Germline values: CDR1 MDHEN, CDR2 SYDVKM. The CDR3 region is CASSLPLAGCNEQFF. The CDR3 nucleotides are TGTGCCAGCAGTTTACCGCTAGCGGGCTGCAATGAGCAGTTCTTC.